Here is one TCR beta chain with its context. The entry originates in a study of long-term antiretroviral therapy in people with HIV. At the survey level, the v3.0 immunoSEQ assay was run. Generated by immunoSEQ multiplex PCR, the TCRdb table keeps only in-frame clones and is missing some. The table records some 16,000 clones, roughly 85% of them present only once. The CDR3 spans 16 residues. CDR1 and CDR2 (germline): MNHEY, SVGAGI. Deletions cut 0 bases from V and 0 bases from J, with 12 bases between. The V gene is TRBV6-5, the J gene TRBJ2-7, with D perhaps matching TRBD2 (6 bases). The TCR was taken from a middle-aged woman with HIV. The sample was unsorted PBMCs, taken 0.5 years after starting antiretroviral therapy. This chain's CDR3 is CASSYSGTGSSYEQYF. CDR3 sequence (DNA): TGTGCCAGCAGTTACTCCGGGACCGGGAGCTCCTACGAGCAGTACTTC.